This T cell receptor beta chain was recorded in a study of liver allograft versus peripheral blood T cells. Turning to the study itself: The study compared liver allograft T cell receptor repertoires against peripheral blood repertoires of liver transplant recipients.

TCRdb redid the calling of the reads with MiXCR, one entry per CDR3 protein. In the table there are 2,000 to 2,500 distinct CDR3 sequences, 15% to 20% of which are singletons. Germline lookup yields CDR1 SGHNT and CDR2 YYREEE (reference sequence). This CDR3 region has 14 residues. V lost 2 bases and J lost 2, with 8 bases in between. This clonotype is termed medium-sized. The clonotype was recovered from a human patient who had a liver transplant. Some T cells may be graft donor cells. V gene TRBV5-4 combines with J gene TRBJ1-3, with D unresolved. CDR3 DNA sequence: TGTGCCAGCAGCTTAGCGGAGACTGGAAACACCATATATTTT. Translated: CASSLAETGNTIYF.